This T cell receptor (beta chain) was recorded in a study of cytomegalovirus exposure and HLA in healthy donors (dated by TCRdb to about 2017). Study-level background: According to an earlier analysis of 587 of the donors, about 190 million T cells yielded approximately 120 million unique TCR beta sequences and 276 Gb of sequence data. An early release that covered roughly 600 HLA-typed donors contained approximately 300 gigabases of sequencing data and tens of millions of unique TCR sequences. Of the roughly 400 genotyped donors, about 80% fell in the genetic ancestry cluster associated with self-reported Caucasian donors. Every discovery cohort repertoire had been produced on one sequencing platform. Five DR-DQ haplotypes were treated as single units for association and clustering because of strong linkage in the cohort. The study combined high-throughput TCR immunosequencing, statistical association of individual TCRs with disease status, and machine learning to predict cytomegalovirus infection status. In a later genetic analysis, genome-wide SNP genotypes for about three fifths of the roughly 670 donors were used, and that subset was treated as a discovery cohort. Donor age, sex, ethnicity and CMV serostatus were collected together with the repertoire data. To decide whether each TCR beta V gene segment behaved as functional or pseudogenic, an earlier analysis of 587 of the donors relied on high-throughput TCR beta sequencing. The study aimed to test whether cataloging public T cell receptors could reveal signatures of past pathogen exposure. HLA typing covered class I and class II loci at four-digit resolution. Among 300 to 500 genotyped donors of the cohort, an average of approximately 240,000 unique TCR beta nucleotide sequences was sequenced per donor, of which approximately 18% were non-productive. A later analysis re-examined previously published TCR beta repertoires from more than 600 donors and added high-resolution HLA genotyping to investigate patterns of TCR occurrence. Rather than using new phenotypic data, the later analysis identified candidate immune exposures from TCR beta sequences and from how often those sequences occurred across donors. The study profiled the T cell repertoires of hundreds of subjects by immunosequencing and related them to cytomegalovirus serostatus. Typing coverage differed by locus: A, B, C, DRB1 and DQB1 were typed in roughly 629-630 donors, DQA1 in about 500, DPA1 in over 600, and DPB1 in around 440. A separate validation cohort of roughly 110 different subjects was used in addition to the 666-subject first cohort. Overall results and qualifications from the work: When HLA alleles, especially DR and DQ, strongly co-occurred, TCR associations were difficult to assign to individual alleles. A later genetic analysis associated a missense DCLRE1C variant with V-gene and J-gene trimming of TCR beta chains, and an independent cohort replicated the association. An earlier analysis of approximately 600 of the donors showed that most TCR beta V segments appeared in productive rearrangements either about 87% or about 30% of the time, which broadly matched IMGT annotations. The study listed approximately 160 TCR beta chains as associated with cytomegalovirus. Specific HLA alleles were associated with roughly 17,000 TCR beta sequences at a false discovery rate of 0.05 in a later analysis. HLA typing was unavailable for some donors at each locus, so association tests used only the typed subset. Correlated functional status among segregating V segments might reflect linkage disequilibrium, but an unknown experimental factor could not be ruled out. Compared with equally common non-associated chains, HLA-associated TCR beta chains in a later analysis were more clonally expanded and had lower generation probabilities. Roughly uniform sequencing depth across donors was assumed in presence/absence analyses, although this assumption may not hold. In a later analysis, TCR association rates were found to vary across HLA loci, with the most associated TCRs seen for DRB1 alleles and the fewest for HLA-C alleles. A cluster of highly shared sequence variants was judged likely to be a technical artifact of the sequencing pipeline. In a later analysis, several top co-occurrence clusters were reported to appear linked to parvovirus B19, influenza, CMV and Epstein-Barr virus. In both the original and validation cohorts, the classifier was reported to diagnose cytomegalovirus status with high specificity and sensitivity. For the cohort, immune exposure information was limited to CMV serostatus. According to the authors, the approach could potentially be generalized to other disease states and immunological phenotypes. Most CMV-associated TCR beta chains appeared to be HLA-restricted in a later analysis, and the HLA associations seemed to be driven largely by CMV exposure. Most TCR sequences were seen in very few donors, while some public TCRs were found in many individuals. In this cohort, only TCR beta chains were sequenced, and detectable features were limited by the absence of alpha or paired-chain data. About 17 rarely observed V segments, including chromosome 9 orphons, were excluded from the earlier analysis of several hundred of the donors because counts were too low. In a later genetic analysis, fewer N-insertions in productive TCRs were reported among donors in an Asian-associated ancestry cluster than the approximately 710-donor mean. A further reported finding was that TCR beta sequences accurately predicted the HLA-A and HLA-B alleles for most subjects in the first cohort. Because the 87-base-pair reads could not distinguish some IMGT-functional V segments, including TRBV6-2 and TRBV6-3, those segments were excluded. In vitro tests confirmed that a few of the cytomegalovirus-associated TCR beta chains recognize cytomegalovirus antigens.

Library preparation employed the immunoSEQ multiplex PCR assay. The multiplex PCR relied on a mix of 60 forward primers for TCR Vbeta segments and 13 reverse primers for TCR Jbeta segments. Amplification of the CDR3 region of rearranged TCR beta genes was performed with a multiplex PCR assay on genomic DNA. The Illumina HiSeq System was used to sequence the amplified TCR beta libraries as 87-base-pair reads. The paper's processing steps were these. A later analysis tallied 75 million to 85 million unique TCR beta chains across the 640 or so repertoires, and some 10 million of those chains were shared by two or more donors. To remove PCR and sequencing errors, raw reads were error-corrected and collapsed into unique sequences using a nearest-neighbor algorithm that merged closely related sequences. CDR3 sequences were aligned to IMGT reference sequences to assign V, D and J gene segments. For a sequence to be retained, a match of at least six nucleotides was required to both a V gene segment and a J gene segment. A rearrangement was called productive if the CDR3 had no stop codons and remained in frame with V and J, and every other rearrangement was called non-productive. Following IMGT convention, CDR3 was defined as the stretch from the second conserved V-encoded cysteine to the conserved J-encoded phenylalanine. The earlier analysis of around 640 of the donors excluded sequences that lacked an unambiguous match to a single V gene segment. An earlier analysis of almost 600 of the donors classified V segments as functional when productive rearrangements were above 56.7% and as segregating when the standard deviation between donors was above 5%. A statistical classification framework was built to diagnose cytomegalovirus status from the catalog of TCR beta chain sequences. A later analysis assigned V and J genes by comparing TCR nucleotide sequences with IMGT/GENE-DB human TR gene sequences. Using the TCRdist pipeline, a later analysis assigned CDR3 sequences along with most-parsimonious VDJ recombination scenarios. In a later analysis, each TCR beta chain was defined by its CDR3 amino acid sequence together with its V-gene family, and reads lacking a unique V-gene family were excluded. A later analysis removed several hundred highly shared, low-generation-probability nucleotide sequences to deal with suspected cross-contamination and a sequencing artifact. In a later analysis, a clonal expansion index for each public chain was calculated from normalized within-repertoire ranks of inferred template counts. In a later analysis, generation probabilities were computed using a VDJ recombination model fitted to out-of-frame rearrangements, and the results were checked against IGoR. In a later analysis, hypergeometric tests were used to score TCR-TCR, TCR-HLA and TCR-CMV co-occurrence, with a repertoire-size bias correction applied to TCR pairs. A later analysis estimated false discovery rates by permuting HLA or CMV assignments 20 times. In a later analysis, co-occurring TCRs were grouped with DBSCAN, and TCRdist sequence similarity was added when clustering was performed within HLA-allele-positive subsets. Repertoires with fewer than 30,000 or more than 120,000 public chains, plus five repertoires with anomalous nucleotide sharing, were excluded from co-occurrence clustering. The table was pulled from immuneACCESS by TCRdb, which kept in-frame rearrangements only. Such tables lose some clones; where checked, under half of the loss comes from unresolved V genes, and the rest has no known cause. V and J calls and clone size follow that table, whereas D and trimming were derived from the DNA. Counted in this sample were just under 95,000 clones; roughly 86% of them appeared once. The ten largest clones capture around 10% of the sample.

Comments on this clone: Its recognized antigen is unknown. Within one base of it there is no much larger clone, and no base qualities were kept.

The cohort consisted of approximately 690 healthy bone marrow donors. At the time of sampling, every cohort member was nominally healthy, though immune exposures that went unrecorded were likely present. CMV serostatus was positive for 289 and negative for 352 of the 666 cohort members, and was not recorded for this donor. A peripheral blood sample was provided by each donor, and peripheral blood mononuclear cells were used for TCR beta sequencing. The Qiagen DNeasy Blood Extraction Kit was used to extract genomic DNA from the blood cell samples. The germline V gene specifies SNHLY as CDR1 and FYNNEI as CDR2. For this chain, trimming is 6 bases at the V end and 3 bases at the J end, and the number of junction bases without a gene match is 4. Its CDR3 holds 13 amino acids, cysteine through phenylalanine. The retained sequence is limited to the CDR3, 39 bases, with the frame set at the first base.

This clonotype originated in a human donor in good health. Recombination joined TRBV2 with TRBJ1-2; 7 nucleotides in the junction match TRBD1. Sequencing was performed on PBMCs. The nucleotides read TGTGCCAGCAGAGGGGGGACAGACTATGGCTACACCTTC. This sequence encodes CASRGGTDYGYTF.